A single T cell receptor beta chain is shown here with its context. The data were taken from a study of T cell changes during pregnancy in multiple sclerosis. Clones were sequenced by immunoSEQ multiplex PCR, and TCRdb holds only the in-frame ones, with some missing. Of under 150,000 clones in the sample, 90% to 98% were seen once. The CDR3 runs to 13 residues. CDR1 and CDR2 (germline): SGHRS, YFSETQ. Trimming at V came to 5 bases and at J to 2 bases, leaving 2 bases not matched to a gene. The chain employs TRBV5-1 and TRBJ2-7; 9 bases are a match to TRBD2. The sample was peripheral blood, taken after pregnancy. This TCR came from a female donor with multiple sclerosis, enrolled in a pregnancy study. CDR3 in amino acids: CASRAGGPYEQYF. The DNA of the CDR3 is TGCGCCAGCAGAGCGGGGGGACCCTACGAGCAGTACTTC.